This entry is about one TCR beta chain. The data were obtained in a study of technical replicates of blood from several donors. The germline V and J ends were trimmed by 6 bases and 0 bases, with 14 bases remaining between them. The CDR3 consists of 15 residues. The germline CDR1 and CDR2 sequences are SNHLY and FYNNEI. Measured with immunoSEQ multiplex PCR; TCRdb has only the in-frame clones, and not every one. The sample yields 75,000 to 95,000 clones, just over 90% seen once. This TCR was sampled from a human donor in good health. The gene calls are TRBV2 and TRBJ1-2; D not certain. Sequenced sample: T cells isolated from PBMCs. The CDR3 nucleotides read TGTGCCAGCAGGGCTGATGTTACAGCTAACTATGGCTACACCTTC. Its translation: CASRADVTANYGYTF.